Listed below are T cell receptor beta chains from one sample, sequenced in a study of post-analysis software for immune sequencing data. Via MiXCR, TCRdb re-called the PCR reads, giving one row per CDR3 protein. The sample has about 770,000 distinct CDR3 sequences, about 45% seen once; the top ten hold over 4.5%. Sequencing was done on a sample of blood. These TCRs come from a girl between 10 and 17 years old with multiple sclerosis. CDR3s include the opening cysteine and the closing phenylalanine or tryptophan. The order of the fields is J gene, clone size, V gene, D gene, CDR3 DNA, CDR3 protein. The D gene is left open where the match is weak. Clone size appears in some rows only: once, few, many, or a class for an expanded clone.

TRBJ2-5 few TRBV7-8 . TGTGCCAGCAGACCCCCCTACCAAGAGACCCAGTACTTC CASRPPYQETQYF
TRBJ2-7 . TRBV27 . TGTGCCAGCAGTTTATCTTCCCGACAGACCGTACACGAGCAGTACTTC CASSLSSRQTVHEQYF
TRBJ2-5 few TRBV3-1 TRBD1 TGTGCCAGCAGCCGTTCGGGACAGGAGGTGTACCAAGAGACCCAGTACTTC CASSRSGQEVYQETQYF
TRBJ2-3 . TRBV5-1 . TGCGCCAGCAGCTTGGATCGGAATACGCAGTATTTT CASSLDRNTQYF
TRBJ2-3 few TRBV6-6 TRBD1 TGTGCCAGCAGTTCATCGGGACAGGGAGGCACAGATACGCAGTATTTT CASSSSGQGGTDTQYF
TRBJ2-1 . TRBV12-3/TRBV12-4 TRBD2 TGTGCCAGCAGACTAGCGGTGTACAATGAGCAGTTCTTC CASRLAVYNEQFF
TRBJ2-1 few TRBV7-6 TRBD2 TGTGCCAGCAGCCAGACTAGCGGAGCCCTCTACAATGAGCAGTTCTTC CASSQTSGALYNEQFF
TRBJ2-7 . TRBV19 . TGTGCCAGTAGTACGAGCCAGGGGGGCCCCTACGAGCAGTACTTC CASSTSQGGPYEQYF
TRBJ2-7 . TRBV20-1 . TGCAGTGCTAGAGACGCAGGATCACTGGCCTACGAGCAGTACTTC CSARDAGSLAYEQYF
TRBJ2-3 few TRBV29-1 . TGCAGCGTTGAACGCCTAGCGTCCACAGATACGCAGTATTTT CSVERLASTDTQYF
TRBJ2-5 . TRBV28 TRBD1 TGTGCCAGCAGCACTGGGACAGGGTTTCGGGAGAGCGAGGCCCAGTACTTC CASSTGTGFRESEAQYF
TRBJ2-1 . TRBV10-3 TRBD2 TGTGCCACCAGTGGAGCTAGCGGCCCATACAATGAGCAGTTCTTC CATSGASGPYNEQFF
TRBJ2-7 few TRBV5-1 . TGCGCCAGCAGCTTGGTCGGGGTATTTTTTCCCTACGAGCAGTACTTC CASSLVGVFFPYEQYF
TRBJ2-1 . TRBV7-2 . TGTGCCAGCAGCTTTAATAGTGAGTACCAAGAGACCCAGTTCTTC CASSFNSEYQETQFF
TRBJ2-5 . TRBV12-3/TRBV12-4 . TGTGCCAGCAGACCTGACCCCGAGGGAAAGACCCAGTACTTC CASRPDPEGKTQYF
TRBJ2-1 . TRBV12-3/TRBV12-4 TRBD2 TGTGCCAGCAGTTTAGGACTAGCGGGAGAAGGCAGGCAGTTCTTC CASSLGLAGEGRQFF
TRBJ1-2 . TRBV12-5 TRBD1 TGTGCTAGTGGGCCAATCCCGGGACAGGGTTATGGCTACACCTTC CASGPIPGQGYGYTF
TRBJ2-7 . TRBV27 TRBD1 TGTGCCAGCAGTTCCCGACAGGGTAGGGCCTACGAGCAGTACTTC CASSSRQGRAYEQYF
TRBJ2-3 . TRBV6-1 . TGTGCCAGCAGTGGGGGGCCCGGGACTTACGCGCAGTATTTT CASSGGPGTYAQYF
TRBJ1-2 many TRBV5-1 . TGCGCCAGCAGCGACAAATATGGCTACACCTTC CASSDKYGYTF
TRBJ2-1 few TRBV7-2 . TGTGCCAGCAGCTTAAGGGGGCCAGACCAGCGGGATGAGCAGTTCTTC CASSLRGPDQRDEQFF
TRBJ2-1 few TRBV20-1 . TGCAGTGCTAGAGATCAGGCCGCCGGTTATGAGCAGTTCTTC CSARDQAAGYEQFF
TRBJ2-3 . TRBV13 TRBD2 TGTGCCAGCAGCTCCCGGACTAGCGGGAAGGATACGCAGTATTTT CASSSRTSGKDTQYF
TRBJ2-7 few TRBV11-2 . TGTGCCAGCAGCTCGGACCCTTCCCTGGAGCAGTACTTC CASSSDPSLEQYF
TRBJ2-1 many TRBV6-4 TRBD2 TGTGCCAGCAGTCCCGGGACTAGCGATTACAATGAGCAGTTCTTC CASSPGTSDYNEQFF